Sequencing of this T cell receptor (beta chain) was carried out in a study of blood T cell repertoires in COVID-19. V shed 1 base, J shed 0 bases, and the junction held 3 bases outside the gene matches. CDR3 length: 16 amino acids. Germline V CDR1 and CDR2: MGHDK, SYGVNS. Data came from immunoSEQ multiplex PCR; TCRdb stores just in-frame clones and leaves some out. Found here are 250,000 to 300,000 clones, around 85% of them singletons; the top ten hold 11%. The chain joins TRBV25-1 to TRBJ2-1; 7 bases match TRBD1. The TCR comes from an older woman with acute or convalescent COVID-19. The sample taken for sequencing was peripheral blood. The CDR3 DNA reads TGTGCCAGCAGTGAATTAGGGGGCGACTCCTACAATGAGCAGTTCTTC. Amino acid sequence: CASSELGGDSYNEQFF.